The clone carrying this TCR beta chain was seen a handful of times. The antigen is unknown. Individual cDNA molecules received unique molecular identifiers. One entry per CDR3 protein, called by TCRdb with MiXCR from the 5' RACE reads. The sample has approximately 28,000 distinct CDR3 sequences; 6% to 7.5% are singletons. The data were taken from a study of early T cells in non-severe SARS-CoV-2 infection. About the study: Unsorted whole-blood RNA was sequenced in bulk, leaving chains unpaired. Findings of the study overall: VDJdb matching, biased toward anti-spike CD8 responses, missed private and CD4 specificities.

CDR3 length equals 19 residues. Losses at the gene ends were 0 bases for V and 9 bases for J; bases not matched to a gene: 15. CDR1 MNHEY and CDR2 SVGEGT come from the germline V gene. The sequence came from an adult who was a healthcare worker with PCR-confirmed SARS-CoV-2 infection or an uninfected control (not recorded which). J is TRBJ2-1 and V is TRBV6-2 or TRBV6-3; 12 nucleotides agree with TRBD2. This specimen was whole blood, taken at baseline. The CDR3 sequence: CASSYSTASGGDFKVEQFF. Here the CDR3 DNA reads TGTGCCAGCAGTTACTCGACCGCTAGCGGGGGGGATTTTAAAGTTGAGCAGTTCTTC.